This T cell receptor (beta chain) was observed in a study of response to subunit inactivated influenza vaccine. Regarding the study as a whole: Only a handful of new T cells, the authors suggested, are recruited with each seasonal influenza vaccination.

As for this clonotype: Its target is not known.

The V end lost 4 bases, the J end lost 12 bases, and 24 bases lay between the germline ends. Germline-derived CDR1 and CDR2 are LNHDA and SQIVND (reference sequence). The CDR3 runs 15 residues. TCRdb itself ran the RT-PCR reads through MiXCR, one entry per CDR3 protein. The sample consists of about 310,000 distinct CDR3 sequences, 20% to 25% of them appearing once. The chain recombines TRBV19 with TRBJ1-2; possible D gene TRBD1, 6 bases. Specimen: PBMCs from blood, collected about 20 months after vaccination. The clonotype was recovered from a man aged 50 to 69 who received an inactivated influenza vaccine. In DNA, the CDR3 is TGTGCCAGTAGTAAAGGCTGGCAGGGGAGGGCGGCGGACACCTTC. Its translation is CASSKGWQGRAADTF.